The clone carrying this T cell receptor beta chain was found a few times. Some clones are missing from TCRdb's copy, which holds only in-frame ones; the method was immunoSEQ multiplex PCR. This sample has approximately 300,000 clones; 87% occur once, and the top ten carry under 6%. The source of the sample is a study of blood T cell repertoires in COVID-19. Participants were aged about 18 to 89 years from some 24 US areas. Germline V CDR1 and CDR2: SNHLY, FYNNEI. The CDR3 sequence is 15 residues long. V gave up 6 bases and J gave up 6 bases, with 18 bases separating them. The sample was PBMCs or T cells enriched from blood (not recorded which). The chain combines TRBV2 with TRBJ1-5; D gene unclear. This TCR was sampled from a young woman who had recovered from COVID-19. This CDR3 reads CASSPGFAVGQPQHF. The CDR3 bases are TGTGCCAGCAGCCCGGGATTTGCGGTGGGTCAGCCCCAGCATTTT.